This T cell receptor (beta chain) was documented in a study of blood T cell repertoires in COVID-19. Germline V gene sequence: CDR1 LNHDA, CDR2 SQIVND (reference sequence). Trimming stripped 5 bases from V and 5 bases from J, with 12 bases between. The CDR3 has 13 residues. The repertoire was sequenced with immunoSEQ multiplex PCR; TCRdb's copy has only in-frame clones and lacks some. The sample holds 200,000 to 300,000 clones, roughly 86% seen once. V usage is TRBV19 and J usage is TRBJ1-2; D gene ambiguous. The origin of this receptor is a woman aged 25 to 39 with acute COVID-19. The sample was PBMCs or T cells enriched from blood (not recorded which). CDR3 loop: CASSDPPRYGYTF. The CDR3 DNA reads TGTGCCAGTAGTGATCCGCCACGGTATGGCTACACCTTC. Drawing the rest from reference TRBV19 and TRBJ1-2, the complete variable domain is DGGITQSPKYLFRKEGQNVTLSCEQNLNHDAMYWYRQDPGQGLRLIYYSQIVNDFQKGDIAEGYSVSREKKESFPLTVTSAQKNPTAFYLCASSDPPRYGYTFGSGTRLTVV.